This T cell receptor beta chain was identified during a study of blood T cell repertoires in COVID-19. Per the study methods: Estimation of nucleated cell counts relied on the amplification of reference gene primers. Data came from immunoSEQ multiplex PCR; TCRdb stores just in-frame clones and leaves some out. V and J calls and clone size follow that table, whereas D and trimming were derived from the DNA. Of some 83,000 clones in the sample, roughly 80% were seen once. The CDR3 sequence is 17 residues long. The germline CDR1 and CDR2 sequences are SGHTA and FQGNSA. Note on this clone: The junction shows a germline mismatch at one end, possibly a read error.

V and J are TRBV7-2 and TRBJ2-1; 9 bases are shared with TRBD2. The TCR was taken from a man in his forties or fifties with acute or convalescent COVID-19. The source material was peripheral blood. In DNA, the CDR3 is TGTGCCAGCAGCATAGCCCGTAGCGGGAGTTCCTACAATGAGCAGTTCTTC. Residues: CASSIARSGSSYNEQFF. Combining the CDR3 with reference TRBV7-2 and TRBJ2-1 gives the whole variable domain GAGVSQSPSNKVTEKGKDVELRCDPISGHTALYWYRQSLGQGLEFLIYFQGNSAPDKSGLPSDRFSAERTGGSVSTLTIQRTQQEDSAVYLCASSIARSGSSYNEQFFGPGTRLTVL.